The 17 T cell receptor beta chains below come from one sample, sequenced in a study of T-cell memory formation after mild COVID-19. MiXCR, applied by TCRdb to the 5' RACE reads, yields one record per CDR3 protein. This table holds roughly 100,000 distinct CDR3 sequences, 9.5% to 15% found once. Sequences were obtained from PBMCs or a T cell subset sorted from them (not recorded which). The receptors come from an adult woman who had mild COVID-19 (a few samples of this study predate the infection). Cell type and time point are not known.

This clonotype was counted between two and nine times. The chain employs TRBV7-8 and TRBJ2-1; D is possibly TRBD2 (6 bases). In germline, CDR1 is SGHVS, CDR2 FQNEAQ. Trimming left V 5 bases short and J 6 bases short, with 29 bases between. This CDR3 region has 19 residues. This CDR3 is CASSLRPGSWTIPGNEQFF. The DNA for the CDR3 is TGTGCCAGCAGCCTACGGCCGGGGTCGTGGACTATCCCCGGCAATGAGCAGTTCTTC.

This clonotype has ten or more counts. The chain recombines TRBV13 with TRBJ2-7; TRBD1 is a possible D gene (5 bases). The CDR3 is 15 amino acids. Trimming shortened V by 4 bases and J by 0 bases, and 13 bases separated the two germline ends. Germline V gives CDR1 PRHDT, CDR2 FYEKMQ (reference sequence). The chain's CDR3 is CASSSRLDSSYEQYF. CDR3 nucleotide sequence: TGTGCCAGCAGCTCTCGCCTAGACAGCTCCTACGAGCAGTACTTC.

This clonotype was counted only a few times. Here the CDR3 reads CASSVSGSTLEQYF. The DNA for the CDR3 is TGTGCCAGCAGTGTATCTGGGAGTACCCTCGAGCAGTACTTC. The chain links TRBV2 to TRBJ2-7, with D perhaps matching TRBD2 (5 bases). V lost 4 bases and J lost 6, with 16 bases in between. This CDR3 comprises 14 residues. Germline V CDR1 and CDR2: SNHLY, FYNNEI. Using reference TRBV2 and TRBJ2-7 for the parts outside the CDR3, the full variable domain is EPEVTQTPSHQVTQMGQEVILRCVPISNHLYFYWYRQILGQKVEFLVSFYNNEISEKSEIFDDQFSVERPDGSNFTLKIRSTKLEDSAMYFCASSVSGSTLEQYFGPGTRLTVT.

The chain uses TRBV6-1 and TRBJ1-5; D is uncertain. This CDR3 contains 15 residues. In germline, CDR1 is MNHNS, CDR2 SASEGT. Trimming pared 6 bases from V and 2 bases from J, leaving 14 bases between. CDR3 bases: TGTGCCAGCAGCCGGGCCGACTTTGGCAATCAGCCCCAGCATTTT. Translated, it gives CASSRADFGNQPQHF.

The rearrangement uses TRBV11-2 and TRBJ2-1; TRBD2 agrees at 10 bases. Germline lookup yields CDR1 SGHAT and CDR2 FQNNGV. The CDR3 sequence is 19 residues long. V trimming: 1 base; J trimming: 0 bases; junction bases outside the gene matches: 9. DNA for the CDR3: TGTGCCAGCAGCTTAGGACTAGCGGGTACCAAAAGCTCCTACAATGAGCAGTTCTTC. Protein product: CASSLGLAGTKSSYNEQFF.

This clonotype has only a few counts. CDR3 protein: CASSFLNEQYF. The CDR3 region has the DNA TGTGCCAGCAGCTTCTTGAACGAGCAGTACTTC. The chain joins TRBV11-2 to TRBJ2-7; D remains ambiguous. Trimming pared 3 bases from V and 5 bases from J, leaving 5 bases between. CDR3 length: 11 amino acids. Germline CDR1 and CDR2: SGHAT and FQNNGV.

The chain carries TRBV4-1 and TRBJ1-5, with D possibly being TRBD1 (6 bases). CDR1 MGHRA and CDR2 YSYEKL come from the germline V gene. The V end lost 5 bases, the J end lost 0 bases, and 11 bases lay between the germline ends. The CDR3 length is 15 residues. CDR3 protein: CASSSGQHSNQPQHF. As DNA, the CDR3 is TGCGCCAGCAGCTCAGGACAGCATAGCAATCAGCCCCAGCATTTT.

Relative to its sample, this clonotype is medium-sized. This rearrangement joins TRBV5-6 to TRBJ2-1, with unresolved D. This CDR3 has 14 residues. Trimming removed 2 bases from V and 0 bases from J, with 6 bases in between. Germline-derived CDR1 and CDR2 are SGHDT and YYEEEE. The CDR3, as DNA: TGTGCCAGCAGCTTCGACGGCTCCTACAATGAGCAGTTCTTC. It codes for CASSFDGSYNEQFF.

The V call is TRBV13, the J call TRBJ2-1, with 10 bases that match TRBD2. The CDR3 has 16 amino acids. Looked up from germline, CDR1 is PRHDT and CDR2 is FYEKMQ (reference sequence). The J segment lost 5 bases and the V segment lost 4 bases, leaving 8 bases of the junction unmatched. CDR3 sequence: CASSSRSGGPHNEQFF. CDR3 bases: TGTGCCAGCAGCTCCCGTAGCGGGGGGCCCCACAATGAGCAGTTCTTC. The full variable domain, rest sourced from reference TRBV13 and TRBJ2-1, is AAGVIQSPRHLIKEKRETATLKCYPIPRHDTVYWYQQGPGQDPQFLISFYEKMQSDKGSIPDRFSAQQFSDYHSELNMSSLELGDSALYFCASSSRSGGPHNEQFFGPGTRLTVL.

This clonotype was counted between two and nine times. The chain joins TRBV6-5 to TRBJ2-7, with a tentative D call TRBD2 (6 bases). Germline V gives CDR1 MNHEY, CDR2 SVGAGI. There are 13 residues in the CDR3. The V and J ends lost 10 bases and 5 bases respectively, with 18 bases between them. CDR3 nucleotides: TGTGCCACCCGTCTAGCGCAACTACACGAGCAGTACTTC. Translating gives CATRLAQLHEQYF.

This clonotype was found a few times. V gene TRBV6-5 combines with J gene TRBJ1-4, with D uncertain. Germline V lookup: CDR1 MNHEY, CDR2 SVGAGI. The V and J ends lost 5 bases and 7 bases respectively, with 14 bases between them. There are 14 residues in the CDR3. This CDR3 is CASSQFVEAEKLFF. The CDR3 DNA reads TGTGCCAGCAGTCAGTTTGTTGAGGCTGAAAAACTGTTTTTT.

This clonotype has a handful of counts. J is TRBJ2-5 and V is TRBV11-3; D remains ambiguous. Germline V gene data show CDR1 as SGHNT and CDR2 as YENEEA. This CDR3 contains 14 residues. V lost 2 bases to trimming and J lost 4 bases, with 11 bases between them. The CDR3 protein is CASSLRVVGETQYF. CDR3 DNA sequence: TGTGCCAGCAGCTTAAGGGTCGTAGGAGAGACCCAGTACTTC.

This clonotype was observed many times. CDR3 in DNA: TGTGCCATCAGTGACCAAGACAGGGCTGAAGCTTTCTTT. It yields the protein CAISDQDRAEAFF. The chain joins TRBV10-3 to TRBJ1-1, with 7 bases matching TRBD1. The ends lost 3 bases at V and 6 bases at J; junction bases unmatched: 4. The CDR3 contains 13 residues. Germline V gives CDR1 ENHRY, CDR2 SYGVKD.

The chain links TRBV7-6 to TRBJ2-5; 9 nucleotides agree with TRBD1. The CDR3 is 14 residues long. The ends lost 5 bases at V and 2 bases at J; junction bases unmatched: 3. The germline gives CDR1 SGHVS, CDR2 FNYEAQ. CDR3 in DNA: TGTGCCAGCAGCACCGACAGGGGGCAAGAGACCCAGTACTTC. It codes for CASSTDRGQETQYF. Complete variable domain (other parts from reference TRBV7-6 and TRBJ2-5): GAGVSQSPRYKVTKRGQDVALRCDPISGHVSLYWYRQALGQGPEFLTYFNYEAQQDKSGLPNDRFSAERPEGSISTLTIQRTEQRDSAMYRCASSTDRGQETQYFGPGTRLLVL.

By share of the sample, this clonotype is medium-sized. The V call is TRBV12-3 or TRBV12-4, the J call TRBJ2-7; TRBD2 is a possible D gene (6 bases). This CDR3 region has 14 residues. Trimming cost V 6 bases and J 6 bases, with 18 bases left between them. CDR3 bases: TGTGCCAGCAGCCCCTTTCCCCAGGAGGGCGAGCAGTACTTC. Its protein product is CASSPFPQEGEQYF.

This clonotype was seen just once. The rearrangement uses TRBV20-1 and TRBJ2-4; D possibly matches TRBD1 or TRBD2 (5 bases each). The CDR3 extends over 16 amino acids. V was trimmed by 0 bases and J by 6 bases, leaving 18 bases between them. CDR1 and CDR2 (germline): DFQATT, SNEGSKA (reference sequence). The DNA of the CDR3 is TGCAGTGCTAGAGATCTTATCGGGACGTCGTTAAACATTCAGTACTTC. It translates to CSARDLIGTSLNIQYF.

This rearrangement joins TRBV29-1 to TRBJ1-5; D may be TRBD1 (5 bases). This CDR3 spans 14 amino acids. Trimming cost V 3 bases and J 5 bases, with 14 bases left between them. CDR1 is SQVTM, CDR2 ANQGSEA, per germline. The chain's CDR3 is CSVEGGDGDQPQHF. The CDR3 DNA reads TGCAGCGTTGAGGGGGGGGATGGCGATCAGCCCCAGCATTTT.